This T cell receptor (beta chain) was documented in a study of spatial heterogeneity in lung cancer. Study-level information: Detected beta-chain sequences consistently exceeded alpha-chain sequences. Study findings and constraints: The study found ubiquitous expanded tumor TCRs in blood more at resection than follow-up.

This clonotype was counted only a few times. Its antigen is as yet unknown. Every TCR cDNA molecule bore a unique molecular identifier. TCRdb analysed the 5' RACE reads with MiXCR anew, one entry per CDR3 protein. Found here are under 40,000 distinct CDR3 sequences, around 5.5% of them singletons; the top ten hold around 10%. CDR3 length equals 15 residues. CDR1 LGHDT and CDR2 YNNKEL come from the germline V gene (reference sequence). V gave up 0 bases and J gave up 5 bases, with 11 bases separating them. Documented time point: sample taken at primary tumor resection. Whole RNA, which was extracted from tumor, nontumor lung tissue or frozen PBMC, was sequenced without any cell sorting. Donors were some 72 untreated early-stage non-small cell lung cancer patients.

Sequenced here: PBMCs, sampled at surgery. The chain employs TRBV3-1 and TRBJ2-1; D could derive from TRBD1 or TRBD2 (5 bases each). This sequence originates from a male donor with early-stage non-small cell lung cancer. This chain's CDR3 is CASSQEGTADNEQFF. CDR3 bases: TGTGCCAGCAGCCAAGAAGGGACGGCAGACAATGAGCAGTTCTTC.